A selection of T cell receptor beta chains follows, all from one sample in a study of T-cell memory formation after mild COVID-19. From the 5' RACE reads, TCRdb called clonotypes with MiXCR, one entry per CDR3 protein. This table has 450,000 to 650,000 distinct CDR3 sequences, roughly 18% appearing once. Sequences were obtained from PBMCs or a T cell subset sorted from them (not recorded which). These receptors came from an adult woman who had mild COVID-19 (a few samples of this study predate the infection). Cell type and time point are not known. Both conserved end residues are part of each CDR3. The D gene is left open where the match is weak. Clone size is not always given. Where it is, it says once, few, many or a class for expanded clones.

V gene	D gene	clone size	J gene	CDR3 protein	CDR3 DNA
TRBV7-2	NA	few	TRBJ2-5	CASSLNAPGKETQYF	TGTGCCAGCAGCCTAAATGCGCCTGGAAAAGAGACCCAGTACTTC
TRBV25-1	TRBD1	NA	TRBJ2-7	CASSELGDREPYEQYF	TGTGCCAGCAGTGAATTAGGGGACAGGGAGCCCTACGAGCAGTACTTC
TRBV24-1	NA	NA	TRBJ1-1	CATSDGLTEAFF	TGTGCCACCAGTGACGGATTAACTGAAGCTTTCTTT
TRBV20-1	NA	NA	TRBJ1-6	CLRLVGSPLHF	TGCCTGAGACTAGTTGGTTCACCCCTCCACTTT
TRBV7-8	NA	NA	TRBJ1-1	CASSPPGGANTEAFF	TGTGCCAGCAGCCCCCCGGGGGGGGCGAACACTGAAGCTTTCTTT
TRBV27	NA	few	TRBJ2-7	CASSLSGGASSYEQYF	TGTGCCAGCAGTTTATCCGGCGGGGCCAGCTCCTACGAGCAGTACTTC
TRBV12-3/TRBV12-4	TRBD2	many	TRBJ2-7	CASSLGLAGGHEQYF	TGTGCCAGCAGTTTAGGACTAGCGGGAGGCCACGAGCAGTACTTC
TRBV3-1	TRBD2	NA	TRBJ2-7	CASSPISGRPYEQYF	TGTGCCAGCAGCCCAATTAGCGGGAGACCCTACGAGCAGTACTTC
TRBV5-4	NA	few	TRBJ2-3	CASSLGQVSTDTQYF	TGTGCCAGCAGCTTGGGACAGGTTAGCACAGATACGCAGTATTTT
TRBV7-6	TRBD2	few	TRBJ2-5	CASSLGGLAGGQETQYF	TGTGCCAGCAGCTTAGGAGGACTAGCGGGGGGACAAGAGACCCAGTACTTC
TRBV7-9	NA	NA	TRBJ2-1	CASSLSLTYNEQFF	TGTGCCAGCAGCTTAAGTCTTACATACAATGAGCAGTTCTTC